The sequence of this TCR beta chain was determined in a study of blood T cell repertoires in COVID-19. As for the study in general: There were acute and convalescent COVID-19 samples, and they came from the United States, Italy and Spain. In each case, the material was cDNA or gDNA derived from T cells, B-cell-depleted T cells, or PBMCs.

Participant-given clinical history determined each cohort assignment. In germline, CDR1 is KGHDR, CDR2 SFDVKD. V lost 2 bases and J lost 0, with 7 bases in between. The CDR3 contains 14 residues. As originally analysed: Cell counts per sample came from amplifying reference gene primers. The method was immunoSEQ multiplex PCR; TCRdb's version includes in-frame clones alone and lacks a portion of them. V and J calls plus clone size are reproduced from that table; the DNA served to infer D and trimming. The profile covers some 250,000 clones, with around 90% appearing a single time and roughly 1.2% taken by the ten largest.

The TCR was taken from a human donor in a cohort exposed to, infected with or recovered from COVID-19 (not recorded which). The donor label of this sample is uncertain. V is TRBV24-1 and J is TRBJ2-7; D uncertain. Sequencing input: PBMCs or T cells enriched from blood (not recorded which). CDR3: CATSDSGFSYEQYF. CDR3 bases: TGTGCCACCAGTGATTCAGGATTCTCCTACGAGCAGTACTTC.